What follows is one T cell receptor (beta chain) and its context. Its ends do not fully match the called genes, so a read error is possible. This sample is part of a study of blood T cell repertoires in COVID-19. Across the study: Researchers got acute and convalescent COVID-19 samples from the United States, Italy and Spain. Sources were T cells, B-cell-depleted T cells, or PBMCs; the material itself was cDNA or gDNA.

In germline, CDR1 is SQVTM, CDR2 ANQGSEA. The CDR3 runs to 14 residues. Original data processing: Quantification of nucleated cells was approximated via reference gene primer amplification. The assay was immunoSEQ multiplex PCR, and TCRdb's table has in-frame clones only and misses some. That table is the source of V, J and clone size, and D and trimming were worked out from the DNA. The sample has 150,000 to 200,000 clones, around nine tenths seen once. The sequence derives from a man aged 35-49 years with active or convalescent COVID-19. The sample consisted of peripheral blood. The chain employs TRBV29-1 and TRBJ1-4; perhaps TRBD1 as D (6 bases). The DNA for the CDR3 is TGCAGCGGGAACCTACAGGGTTCTAAGGAAAAACTGTTTTTT. Translating it yields CSGNLQGSKEKLFF.